This is a list of T cell receptor beta chains from one sample in a study of blood T cell repertoires in COVID-19. Clones were sequenced by immunoSEQ multiplex PCR, and TCRdb holds only the in-frame ones, with some missing. The table has fewer than 130,000 clones, under 80% seen once; the top ten hold 20% to 25%. Sequencing used peripheral blood. The receptor set was obtained from a man between 70 and 80 years old with active or convalescent COVID-19. Each CDR3 is given with its conserved first and last residue. Fields, in order: J gene, CDR3 length, clone size, V gene, D gene, CDR3 protein, CDR3 DNA. The D gene is left open where the match is weak. Where a row states a size, it is once, few, many or the class of an expanded clone; other rows omit it.

J gene: TRBJ2-7; CDR3 length: 16; clone size: -; V gene: TRBV6-5; D gene: TRBD2; CDR3 protein: CASSYRPAGSSYEQYF; CDR3 DNA: TGTGCCAGCAGTTACCGCCCAGCGGGGTCATCCTACGAGCAGTACTTC
J gene: TRBJ2-3; CDR3 length: 15; clone size: -; V gene: TRBV5-5; D gene: TRBD1; CDR3 protein: CASSLQGANTDTQYF; CDR3 DNA: TGTGCCAGCAGCCTACAGGGGGCAAACACAGATACGCAGTATTTT
J gene: TRBJ2-2; CDR3 length: 18; clone size: -; V gene: TRBV4-1; D gene: TRBD2; CDR3 protein: CASSPTGTSSTNTGELFF; CDR3 DNA: TGCGCCAGCAGCCCTACCGGGACTAGCAGTACGAACACCGGGGAGCTGTTTTTT
J gene: TRBJ1-1; CDR3 length: 14; clone size: once; V gene: TRBV7-2; D gene: -; CDR3 protein: CASTTSGGTPEAFF; CDR3 DNA: TGTGCCAGCACAACCTCGGGGGGGACCCCTGAAGCTTTCTTT
J gene: TRBJ1-2; CDR3 length: 14; clone size: -; V gene: TRBV5-1; D gene: -; CDR3 protein: CASSLGHGAYGYTF; CDR3 DNA: TGCGCCAGCAGCCTGGGACACGGCGCTTATGGCTACACCTTC
J gene: TRBJ2-7; CDR3 length: 12; clone size: few; V gene: TRBV11-2; D gene: -; CDR3 protein: CASSLASYEQYF; CDR3 DNA: TGTGCCAGCAGCTTAGCATCCTACGAGCAGTACTTC
J gene: TRBJ2-2; CDR3 length: 16; clone size: -; V gene: TRBV5-1; D gene: TRBD2; CDR3 protein: CASTPQAGFQTGELFF; CDR3 DNA: TGCGCCAGCACCCCACAAGCGGGATTTCAGACCGGGGAGCTGTTTTTT
J gene: TRBJ1-1; CDR3 length: 14; clone size: -; V gene: TRBV2; D gene: -; CDR3 protein: CASSGDGGGTEAFF; CDR3 DNA: TGTGCCAGCAGTGGGGACGGGGGGGGCACTGAAGCTTTCTTT
J gene: TRBJ2-1; CDR3 length: 15; clone size: -; V gene: TRBV11-1; D gene: TRBD2; CDR3 protein: CASSPSGRFLNEQFF; CDR3 DNA: TGTGCCAGCAGTCCGAGCGGGAGGTTCCTCAATGAGCAGTTCTTC
J gene: TRBJ1-5; CDR3 length: 14; clone size: once; V gene: TRBV3-1/TRBV3-2; D gene: TRBD1; CDR3 protein: CASSSDRDSQPQHF; CDR3 DNA: TGTGCCAGCAGCTCGGACAGGGACAGTCAGCCCCAGCATTTT
J gene: TRBJ1-3; CDR3 length: 15; clone size: few; V gene: TRBV7-2; D gene: TRBD1; CDR3 protein: CASSIDRGSGNTIYF; CDR3 DNA: TGTGCCAGCAGCATTGACAGGGGGTCTGGAAACACCATATATTTT
J gene: TRBJ1-5; CDR3 length: 13; clone size: -; V gene: TRBV12-3/TRBV12-4; D gene: -; CDR3 protein: CASSFRSNQPQHF; CDR3 DNA: TGTGCCAGCAGTTTCAGGAGCAATCAGCCCCAGCATTTT
J gene: TRBJ1-2; CDR3 length: 15; clone size: -; V gene: TRBV19; D gene: -; CDR3 protein: CASSLEGQAVSGYTF; CDR3 DNA: TGTGCCAGTAGTTTAGAGGGGCAGGCCGTGAGTGGCTACACCTTC
J gene: TRBJ1-2; CDR3 length: 15; clone size: -; V gene: TRBV12-5; D gene: TRBD1; CDR3 protein: CASGLSTGVGYGYTF; CDR3 DNA: TGTGCTAGTGGTTTGTCTACAGGGGTGGGCTATGGCTACACCTTC
J gene: TRBJ1-2; CDR3 length: 16; clone size: -; V gene: TRBV3-1/TRBV3-2; D gene: -; CDR3 protein: CASSQDLGRPRDGYTF; CDR3 DNA: TGTGCCAGCAGCCAAGATCTGGGGCGCCCTCGGGATGGCTACACCTTC
J gene: TRBJ1-5; CDR3 length: 14; clone size: -; V gene: TRBV2; D gene: -; CDR3 protein: CASRQQVSNQPQHF; CDR3 DNA: TGTGCCAGCAGGCAACAAGTTAGCAATCAGCCCCAGCATTTT
J gene: TRBJ1-6; CDR3 length: 14; clone size: -; V gene: TRBV28; D gene: -; CDR3 protein: CASSLIGRESPLHF; CDR3 DNA: TGTGCCAGCAGTTTGATAGGGAGGGAATCACCCCTCCACTTT
J gene: TRBJ1-1; CDR3 length: 15; clone size: -; V gene: TRBV10-3; D gene: TRBD1; CDR3 protein: CAISEEGQGNTEAFF; CDR3 DNA: TGTGCCATCAGTGAGGAGGGACAGGGGAACACTGAAGCTTTCTTT
J gene: TRBJ1-4; CDR3 length: 15; clone size: -; V gene: TRBV2; D gene: TRBD1; CDR3 protein: CASKFTGTGAEKLFF; CDR3 DNA: TGTGCCAGCAAGTTCACCGGGACAGGGGCTGAAAAACTGTTTTTT
J gene: TRBJ2-7; CDR3 length: 16; clone size: -; V gene: TRBV4-1; D gene: TRBD1; CDR3 protein: CASSPTGEFTPYEQYF; CDR3 DNA: TGCGCCAGCAGCCCGACAGGGGAATTTACCCCTTACGAGCAGTACTTC
J gene: TRBJ2-1; CDR3 length: 16; clone size: -; V gene: TRBV18; D gene: TRBD2; CDR3 protein: CASSSYSGSSYNEQFF; CDR3 DNA: TGTGCCAGCTCATCCTATAGCGGGAGCTCCTACAATGAGCAGTTCTTC
J gene: TRBJ2-1; CDR3 length: 14; clone size: once; V gene: TRBV18; D gene: TRBD1; CDR3 protein: CASSSLTGRYEQFF; CDR3 DNA: TGTGCCAGCTCATCCCTGACAGGGCGCTATGAGCAGTTCTTC
J gene: TRBJ2-7; CDR3 length: 19; clone size: -; V gene: TRBV3-1/TRBV3-2; D gene: -; CDR3 protein: CASSQEGALTSGKASEQYF; CDR3 DNA: TGTGCCAGCAGCCAAGAGGGGGCCCTTACCTCGGGGAAGGCAAGCGAGCAGTACTTC
J gene: TRBJ1-3; CDR3 length: 12; clone size: -; V gene: TRBV12-5; D gene: -; CDR3 protein: CASGPGGNTIYF; CDR3 DNA: TGTGCTAGTGGCCCAGGGGGAAACACCATATATTTT
J gene: TRBJ1-1; CDR3 length: 13; clone size: -; V gene: TRBV7-2; D gene: TRBD1; CDR3 protein: CASSLIDRAEAFF; CDR3 DNA: TGTGCCAGCAGCTTAATTGACAGGGCTGAAGCTTTCTTT
J gene: TRBJ1-1; CDR3 length: 15; clone size: -; V gene: TRBV9; D gene: -; CDR3 protein: CASSVGAAENTEAFF; CDR3 DNA: TGTGCCAGCAGCGTAGGCGCGGCGGAGAACACTGAAGCTTTCTTT
J gene: TRBJ1-1; CDR3 length: 12; clone size: -; V gene: TRBV10-3; D gene: -; CDR3 protein: CAISEGGTEAFF; CDR3 DNA: TGTGCCATCAGTGAAGGGGGCACTGAAGCTTTCTTT
J gene: TRBJ2-5; CDR3 length: 13; clone size: -; V gene: TRBV5-1; D gene: TRBD2; CDR3 protein: CASSSLAGETQYF; CDR3 DNA: TGCGCCAGCAGCTCACTAGCGGGAGAGACCCAGTACTTC
J gene: TRBJ1-2; CDR3 length: 15; clone size: -; V gene: TRBV19; D gene: TRBD1; CDR3 protein: CASSIRTGEGYGYTF; CDR3 DNA: TGTGCCAGTAGTATCAGGACAGGGGAAGGCTATGGCTACACCTTC
J gene: TRBJ1-4; CDR3 length: 13; clone size: -; V gene: TRBV19; D gene: -; CDR3 protein: CASNKDHSEKLFF; CDR3 DNA: TGTGCCAGTAATAAGGATCACAGTGAAAAACTGTTTTTT
J gene: TRBJ2-5; CDR3 length: 15; clone size: -; V gene: TRBV24-1; D gene: TRBD1; CDR3 protein: CATSDRGTGRETQYF; CDR3 DNA: TGTGCCACCAGTGATAGGGGGACAGGGAGGGAGACCCAGTACTTC
J gene: TRBJ2-7; CDR3 length: 16; clone size: -; V gene: TRBV27; D gene: TRBD1; CDR3 protein: CASSLVVGQGVYEQYF; CDR3 DNA: TGTGCCAGCAGTTTAGTAGTGGGACAGGGGGTCTACGAGCAGTACTTC
J gene: TRBJ1-6; CDR3 length: 14; clone size: -; V gene: TRBV2; D gene: TRBD1; CDR3 protein: CASSVETGVSPLHF; CDR3 DNA: TGTGCCAGCAGTGTTGAGACAGGGGTTTCACCCCTCCACTTT
J gene: TRBJ1-6; CDR3 length: 15; clone size: few; V gene: TRBV4-1; D gene: TRBD1; CDR3 protein: CASSLFGTGNSPLHF; CDR3 DNA: TGCGCCAGCAGCCTCTTCGGGACAGGGAATTCACCCCTCCACTTT
J gene: TRBJ1-1; CDR3 length: 15; clone size: -; V gene: TRBV7-8; D gene: TRBD1; CDR3 protein: CASSYITGGSTEAFF; CDR3 DNA: TGTGCCAGCAGCTACATTACAGGGGGCAGCACTGAAGCTTTCTTT
J gene: TRBJ2-1; CDR3 length: 14; clone size: -; V gene: TRBV11-2; D gene: -; CDR3 protein: CASRSLAGLGEQFF; CDR3 DNA: TGTGCCAGCAGATCCCTTGCAGGGCTAGGTGAGCAGTTCTTC
J gene: TRBJ2-1; CDR3 length: 16; clone size: -; V gene: TRBV18; D gene: -; CDR3 protein: CASSQNDIRVNNEQFF; CDR3 DNA: TGTGCCAGCTCACAAAATGACATTAGAGTAAACAATGAGCAGTTCTTC
J gene: TRBJ2-5; CDR3 length: 12; clone size: few; V gene: TRBV3-1/TRBV3-2; D gene: -; CDR3 protein: CASSLLSGTQYF; CDR3 DNA: TGTGCCAGCAGCCTCTTGTCAGGGACCCAGTACTTC
J gene: TRBJ2-7; CDR3 length: 16; clone size: -; V gene: TRBV7-3; D gene: -; CDR3 protein: CASSEGPGPTAYEQYF; CDR3 DNA: TGTGCCAGCAGCGAAGGCCCAGGCCCGACCGCCTACGAGCAGTACTTC
J gene: TRBJ2-2; CDR3 length: 18; clone size: -; V gene: TRBV24-1; D gene: TRBD2; CDR3 protein: CATSDGTSGRARSGELFF; CDR3 DNA: TGTGCCACCAGTGATGGGACTAGCGGGAGGGCCAGATCCGGGGAGCTGTTTTTT
J gene: TRBJ1-6; CDR3 length: 18; clone size: -; V gene: TRBV4-1; D gene: -; CDR3 protein: CASSQAGTYLSYNSPLHF; CDR3 DNA: TGCGCCAGCAGCCAAGCCGGGACATACCTCTCCTATAATTCACCCCTCCACTTT
J gene: TRBJ1-1; CDR3 length: 14; clone size: -; V gene: TRBV4-2; D gene: -; CDR3 protein: CASSTGGGETEAFF; CDR3 DNA: TGTGCCAGCAGCACGGGTGGGGGGGAGACTGAAGCTTTCTTT
J gene: TRBJ1-1; CDR3 length: 12; clone size: -; V gene: TRBV2; D gene: TRBD1; CDR3 protein: CASSDRQGAPFF; CDR3 DNA: TGTGCCAGCAGTGACCGACAGGGGGCGCCTTTCTTT
J gene: TRBJ2-7; CDR3 length: 13; clone size: few; V gene: TRBV3-1/TRBV3-2; D gene: TRBD2; CDR3 protein: CASSRSAGGYQYF; CDR3 DNA: TGTGCCAGCAGCCGGAGTGCGGGAGGGTATCAGTACTTC
J gene: TRBJ1-1; CDR3 length: 13; clone size: -; V gene: TRBV29-1; D gene: -; CDR3 protein: CSVPGELNTEAFF; CDR3 DNA: TGCAGCGTACCAGGGGAGCTGAACACTGAAGCTTTCTTT
J gene: TRBJ2-7; CDR3 length: 15; clone size: -; V gene: TRBV5-1; D gene: TRBD1; CDR3 protein: CASRTQTGPSYEQYF; CDR3 DNA: TGCGCCAGCAGAACCCAGACAGGGCCCTCCTACGAGCAGTACTTC